This T cell receptor (beta chain) was obtained from a study of blood T cells in healthy people across ages. Between the trimmed V and J ends, which lost 0 bases and 14 bases, there was a span of 17 bases. The germline V gene encodes CDR1 SGDLS and CDR2 YYNGEE. This CDR3 region has 14 residues. This clonotype was seen repeatedly, ten times or more. Sample-barcoded 5' priming and a J-beta primer mix drove a second PCR of about 7 to 11 cycles. From the 5' RACE reads, TCRdb called clonotypes with MiXCR, one entry per CDR3 protein. Of 450,000 to 700,000 distinct CDR3 sequences listed, 27% are singletons. This clonotype was obtained from a woman in her seventies in good health. Specimen: blood. The chain is built from TRBV9 and TRBJ1-4; D is unclear. The CDR3 sequence is CASSVGATLHGLFF. The DNA for the CDR3 is TGTGCCAGCAGCGTAGGCGCCACTCTGCATGGGCTGTTTTTT.